This TCR beta chain was captured in a study of T cells in Graves' hyperthyroidism and ophthalmopathy. Overall study findings and caveats: Most thyroid clonotypes expanded above 0.001 appeared in blood too. Ophthalmopathy was distinguished from stable hyperthyroidism by 13 V-J signatures.

In regard to this clonotype: Its antigen is as yet unknown.

Germline CDR1 and CDR2: SGHTA and FQGNSA. The CDR3 contains 16 residues. The trim removed 4 bases at V and 4 bases at J, leaving 9 bases unmatched. TCR beta CDR3 region amplification was performed from RNA transcripts. HTBI primers drove first-round RT-PCR of the TCR CDR3. One entry per CDR3 protein, called by TCRdb with MiXCR from the multiplex PCR reads. The data show roughly 570,000 distinct CDR3 sequences, approximately 44% seen once. This clonotype was obtained from an adult woman with Graves' disease, either hyperthyroidism or ophthalmopathy (not recorded which). The chain carries TRBV7-2 and TRBJ2-5, with 10 nucleotides matching TRBD2. Sequencing was carried out using peripheral blood or thyroid tissue (not recorded which). The chain's CDR3 is CASSSGVAGGGETQYF. DNA of the CDR3: TGTGCCAGCAGCTCGGGAGTAGCGGGAGGAGGAGAGACCCAGTACTTC.